The TCR beta chain described here comes from a study of OX40 agonist ivuxolimab in advanced cancers. V lost 8 bases, J lost 7 bases, and 18 bases lay in between. The CDR3 is 13 amino acids. CDR1 is SNHLY, CDR2 FYNNEI, per germline. Method: immunoSEQ multiplex PCR; TCRdb's copy keeps in-frame clones and lacks some. The repertoire has 50,000 or so clones, 79% of them found once; the top ten carry 1.5% to 2%. This sequence originates from an adult with an advanced solid tumor such as melanoma, head and neck, liver or kidney cancer. Specimen: CD4+ or CD8+ T cells sorted from blood, collected in a trial of the OX40 agonist ivuxolimab. The chain couples TRBV2 to TRBJ2-7, with D possibly matching TRBD1 (6 bases). The CDR3 coding sequence is TGTGCCAGCCACATGCTGGGGGCGCAAGAGCAGTACTTC. It yields the protein CASHMLGAQEQYF. Filled out from reference TRBV2 and TRBJ2-7, the complete variable domain reads EPEVTQTPSHQVTQMGQEVILRCVPISNHLYFYWYRQILGQKVEFLVSFYNNEISEKSEIFDDQFSVERPDGSNFTLKIRSTKLEDSAMYFCASHMLGAQEQYFGPGTRLTVT.